The rows below give T cell receptor beta chains drawn from one sample of a study of control samples from healthy donors and cancer patients. Only in-frame clones appear in the TCRdb table, and some are missing; sequencing was by immunoSEQ multiplex PCR. The table includes around 84,000 clones, about nine tenths detected once. The sequenced sample consisted of blood. These receptors originate from a man in his thirties or forties in good health. CDR3s include the opening cysteine and the closing phenylalanine or tryptophan. The order of the fields is J gene, clone size, D gene, V gene, CDR3 protein, CDR3 DNA. D genes are given only for firm matches. Rows give clone size only sometimes, using once, few, many, or a class for an expanded clone.

TRBJ2-7 | NA | NA | TRBV16 | CASSQSWSAYEQYF | TGTGCCAGCAGCCAATCTTGGTCAGCCTACGAGCAGTACTTC
TRBJ1-2 | NA | NA | TRBV7-3 | CASSLMHGSGYTF | TGTGCCAGCAGCTTAATGCACGGATCCGGCTACACCTTC
TRBJ1-5 | NA | NA | TRBV27 | CASSPTTGHTNQPQHF | TGTGCCAGCAGTCCAACGACAGGCCATACAAATCAGCCCCAGCATTTT
TRBJ1-6 | NA | NA | TRBV2 | CASSERGVNSPLHF | TGTGCCAGCAGTGAAAGAGGGGTTAATTCACCCCTCCACTTT
TRBJ2-1 | NA | NA | TRBV12-3/TRBV12-4 | CASSLQGMQFF | TGTGCCAGCAGTTTACAGGGTATGCAGTTCTTC
TRBJ1-2 | once | NA | TRBV15 | CATSRSTTGFFYGYTF | TGTGCCACCAGCAGATCGACAACAGGTTTCTTCTATGGCTACACCTTC
TRBJ1-1 | NA | NA | TRBV2 | CASRGGEGAGTEAFF | TGTGCCAGCAGGGGGGGCGAAGGTGCAGGGACTGAAGCTTTCTTT
TRBJ1-3 | NA | TRBD1 | TRBV28 | CASRTGSSTGNTIYF | TGTGCCAGCAGGACAGGGTCAAGCACTGGAAACACCATATATTTT
TRBJ1-2 | NA | NA | TRBV29-1 | CSVGDTQGYTF | TGCAGCGTTGGTGACACCCAAGGCTACACCTTC
TRBJ1-2 | NA | NA | TRBV7-3 | CASSLYGEGFGGYTF | TGTGCCAGCAGCTTATACGGCGAGGGGTTCGGTGGCTACACCTTC
TRBJ1-1 | NA | NA | TRBV1 | CTSSGGEWNTEAFF | TGCACCAGCAGCGGGGGGGAGTGGAACACTGAAGCTTTCTTT
TRBJ2-2 | NA | NA | TRBV18 | CASSAGTGELFF | TGTGCCAGCTCAGCGGGTACCGGGGAGCTGTTTTTT
TRBJ1-3 | NA | NA | TRBV19 | CASSLSGAITNTIYF | TGTGCCAGTAGTTTGTCCGGAGCGATCACAAACACCATATATTTT
TRBJ2-1 | NA | TRBD2 | TRBV7-9 | CASSLEGGLAGAGDEQFF | TGTGCCAGCAGCTTAGAGGGGGGACTAGCGGGAGCGGGTGATGAGCAGTTCTTC
TRBJ2-1 | NA | TRBD2 | TRBV7-3 | CASSSGLAVYNEQFF | TGTGCCAGCAGCTCGGGACTAGCGGTATACAATGAGCAGTTCTTC
TRBJ2-7 | NA | NA | TRBV5-6 | CASSLLGQGSYEQYF | TGTGCCAGCAGCTTATTAGGACAAGGTTCCTACGAGCAGTACTTC
TRBJ2-5 | NA | TRBD1 | TRBV27 | CASRFRDRRQETQYF | TGTGCCAGCAGATTTCGGGACAGACGACAAGAGACCCAGTACTTC
TRBJ2-1 | NA | TRBD2 | TRBV28 | CASGGLAGVNEQFF | TGTGCCAGCGGCGGACTAGCGGGGGTTAATGAGCAGTTCTTC
TRBJ2-7 | NA | NA | TRBV28 | CASSSNSYEQYF | TGTGCCAGCAGTTCTAACAGCTACGAGCAGTACTTC
TRBJ1-2 | NA | NA | TRBV7-3 | CASTTNDWTAYGYTF | TGTGCCAGCACCACTAACGACTGGACAGCCTATGGCTACACCTTC
TRBJ1-2 | NA | NA | TRBV12-3/TRBV12-4 | CASSPVGEGYTF | TGTGCCAGCAGCCCCGTGGGGGAAGGCTACACCTTC
TRBJ1-5 | few | TRBD1 | TRBV4-1 | CASSRLPPRDSASGGNQPQHF | TGCGCCAGCAGCCGATTACCCCCCCGGGACAGCGCTTCGGGGGGCAATCAGCCCCAGCATTTT
TRBJ1-1 | NA | TRBD1 | TRBV2 | CASSNTGALNTEAFF | TGTGCCAGCAGTAATACAGGGGCTTTAAACACTGAAGCTTTCTTT
TRBJ2-5 | NA | TRBD2 | TRBV6-5 | CASSRGGQETQYF | TGTGCCAGCTCGCGGGGGGGCCAAGAGACCCAGTACTTC
TRBJ2-7 | NA | TRBD2 | TRBV7-3 | CASSLTSGSYEQYF | TGTGCCAGCAGCTTAACTAGCGGGAGCTACGAGCAGTACTTC
TRBJ2-1 | NA | NA | TRBV14 | CASSQMRGRRNEQFF | TGTGCCAGCAGCCAGATGAGGGGACGTCGGAATGAGCAGTTCTTC
TRBJ1-1 | NA | NA | TRBV13 | CASSLEMGVDTEAFF | TGTGCCAGCAGCTTAGAGATGGGAGTGGATACTGAAGCTTTCTTT
TRBJ2-2 | NA | NA | TRBV4-1 | CASSRPDTNTGELFF | TGCGCCAGCAGCCGCCCCGACACGAACACCGGGGAGCTGTTTTTT
TRBJ1-1 | NA | NA | TRBV9 | CASSLPDPDSLNTEAFF | TGTGCCAGCAGCTTACCAGATCCGGACAGTTTGAACACTGAAGCTTTCTTT
TRBJ2-7 | NA | NA | TRBV3-1/TRBV3-2 | CASSLSVSSYEQYF | TGTGCCAGCAGCCTAAGCGTATCCTCCTACGAGCAGTACTTC
TRBJ1-3 | NA | NA | TRBV28 | CASSFGTKGNTIYF | TGTGCCAGCAGTTTCGGGACAAAAGGAAACACCATATATTTT
TRBJ1-2 | once | NA | TRBV3-1/TRBV3-2 | CASSQDVHKGGYTF | TGTGCCAGCAGCCAAGATGTGCATAAAGGTGGCTACACCTTC
TRBJ1-2 | once | NA | TRBV4-3 | CASSIQGGTNYGYTF | TGCGCCAGCAGTATCCAAGGGGGAACTAACTATGGCTACACCTTC
TRBJ2-3 | NA | TRBD1 | TRBV5-4 | CATSRDRGATDTQYF | TGTGCGACAAGTAGGGACAGGGGAGCTACAGATACGCAGTATTTT
TRBJ1-2 | NA | NA | TRBV30 | CAWSDQGNYGYTF | TGTGCCTGGAGTGATCAGGGGAACTATGGCTACACCTTC
TRBJ2-2 | NA | TRBD2 | TRBV5-5 | CASTRGGSNTGELFF | TGTGCCAGCACACGCGGGGGTTCGAACACCGGGGAGCTGTTTTTT
TRBJ1-4 | NA | NA | TRBV6-5 | CASRRQVKEKLFF | TGTGCCAGCAGACGGCAGGTTAAAGAAAAACTGTTTTTT
TRBJ2-5 | NA | TRBD2 | TRBV6-2/TRBV6-3 | CASSYSPGTSGRKTQYF | TGTGCCAGCAGTTACTCTCCCGGGACTAGCGGGAGAAAGACCCAGTACTTC
TRBJ2-7 | NA | NA | TRBV5-1 | CASSFLTGDYEQYF | TGCGCCAGCAGCTTCCTGACGGGAGACTACGAGCAGTACTTC
TRBJ2-5 | NA | TRBD1 | TRBV3-1/TRBV3-2 | CASSPGQGIMEETQYF | TGTGCCAGCAGCCCGGGACAGGGGATCATGGAAGAGACCCAGTACTTC
TRBJ2-5 | NA | NA | TRBV7-2 | CASRSTGTPLPQYF | TGTGCCAGCAGAAGCACCGGGACTCCCCTCCCACAGTACTTC
TRBJ1-2 | once | NA | TRBV10-1 | CASTDPLKGYTF | TGCGCCAGCACCGACCCGCTTAAAGGCTACACCTTC
TRBJ1-5 | NA | NA | TRBV4-2 | CASSHRQNANNQPQHF | TGTGCCAGCAGCCACCGCCAGAACGCCAACAATCAGCCCCAGCATTTT
TRBJ2-1 | NA | NA | TRBV27 | CASILLGGTYNEQFF | TGTGCCAGCATTTTATTAGGAGGGACTTACAATGAGCAGTTCTTC
TRBJ2-2 | NA | TRBD1 | TRBV19 | CASSPRDREVGELFF | TGTGCCAGTAGTCCCCGGGACAGGGAAGTGGGGGAGCTGTTTTTT
TRBJ2-2 | once | NA | TRBV27 | CASSSGTLHTGELFF | TGTGCCAGCAGTTCCGGGACTCTCCACACCGGGGAGCTGTTTTTT
TRBJ2-1 | NA | TRBD2 | TRBV18 | CASSPPILASGRRRNEQFF | TGTGCCAGCTCACCACCGATTTTGGCTAGCGGGAGAAGAAGGAATGAGCAGTTCTTC
TRBJ1-1 | NA | TRBD1 | TRBV28 | CASSFRGQNTEAFF | TGTGCCAGCAGTTTCAGGGGGCAGAACACTGAAGCTTTCTTT
TRBJ1-6 | NA | TRBD1 | TRBV27 | CASSNDPGTAAYNSPLHF | TGTGCCAGCAGTAACGATCCCGGGACAGCTGCCTATAATTCACCCCTCCACTTT
TRBJ1-1 | NA | NA | TRBV6-6 | CASSPAQSTEAFF | TGTGCCAGCAGTCCGGCGCAAAGCACTGAAGCTTTCTTT
TRBJ2-2 | NA | NA | TRBV9 | CASSVAPGQGGELFF | TGTGCCAGCAGCGTAGCCCCGGGGCAGGGCGGGGAGCTGTTTTTT
TRBJ1-1 | NA | NA | TRBV28 | CATNPPGRMNTEAFF | TGTGCCACCAACCCCCCCGGGCGCATGAACACTGAAGCTTTCTTT
TRBJ2-1 | NA | NA | TRBV7-9 | CASSWVENSYNEQFF | TGTGCCAGCAGCTGGGTGGAGAACTCCTACAATGAGCAGTTCTTC
TRBJ2-7 | few | NA | TRBV19 | CASSTGTYEQYF | TGTGCCAGTAGTACCGGGACCTACGAGCAGTACTTC
TRBJ1-4 | once | NA | TRBV12-3/TRBV12-4 | CASSPRPNEKLFF | TGTGCCAGCAGTCCTCGGCCGAATGAAAAACTGTTTTTT
TRBJ2-1 | once | TRBD2 | TRBV4-1 | CASSVSGRNEQFF | TGCGCCAGCAGCGTTAGCGGGAGGAATGAGCAGTTCTTC
TRBJ1-2 | NA | NA | TRBV3-1/TRBV3-2 | CASSQDLIGRGRYGYTF | TGTGCCAGCAGCCAAGATTTGATTGGGAGGGGAAGGTATGGCTACACCTTC